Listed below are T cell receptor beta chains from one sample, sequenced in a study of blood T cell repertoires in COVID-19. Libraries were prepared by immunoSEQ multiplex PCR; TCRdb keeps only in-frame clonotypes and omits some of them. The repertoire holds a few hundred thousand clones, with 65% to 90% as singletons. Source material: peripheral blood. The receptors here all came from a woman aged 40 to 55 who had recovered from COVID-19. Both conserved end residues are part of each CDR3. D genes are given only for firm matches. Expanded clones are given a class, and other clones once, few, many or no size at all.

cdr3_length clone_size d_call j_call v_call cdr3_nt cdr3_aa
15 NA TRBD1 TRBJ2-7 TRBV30 TGTGCCTGGAGTGGGGGACAGCTACCTACCTACGAGCAGTACTTC CAWSGGQLPTYEQYF
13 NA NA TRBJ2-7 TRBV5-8 TGTGCCAGCAGCCCCTATACGACCTACGAGCAGTACTTC CASSPYTTYEQYF
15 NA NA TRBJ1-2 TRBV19 TGTGCCAGTAGTATATCGGGTCAACGGAACTATGGCTACACCTTC CASSISGQRNYGYTF
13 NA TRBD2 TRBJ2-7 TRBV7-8 TGTGCCAGCAGCGGGGCGGGACTAGCGGACACCCTCTTC CASSGAGLADTLF
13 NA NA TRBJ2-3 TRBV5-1 TGCGCCAGCAGCTTGACTAGCACAGATACGCAGTATTTT CASSLTSTDTQYF
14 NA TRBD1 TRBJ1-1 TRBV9 TGTGCCAGCAGCTATACAGGGGGTGATTCTGAAGCTTTCTTT CASSYTGGDSEAFF
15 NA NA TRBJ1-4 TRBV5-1 TGCGCCAGCAGGCAAGAAACAGGTTATAATGAAAAACTGTTTTTT CASRQETGYNEKLFF
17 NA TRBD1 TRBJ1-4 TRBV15 TGTGCCACCAGCAGAGGGGGACAGGCCACCCGAGAGGGAAAACTGTTTTTT CATSRGGQATREGKLFF
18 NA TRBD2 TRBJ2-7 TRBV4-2 TGTGCCAGCAGCCAAGAAGCGGGGGGGCTGTTTTCCCCTTACGAGCAGTACTTC CASSQEAGGLFSPYEQYF
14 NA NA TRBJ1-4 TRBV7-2 TGTGCCAGCAGCCCCAGGGACAATACTGAAAAACTGTTTTTT CASSPRDNTEKLFF
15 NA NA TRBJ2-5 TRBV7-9 TGTGCCAGCAGCTCACCCACGCGGGGCCAAGAGACCCAGTACTTC CASSSPTRGQETQYF
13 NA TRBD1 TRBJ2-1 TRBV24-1 TGTGCCACCAGTGACGAAAACAGGGGTGAGCAGTTCTTC CATSDENRGEQFF
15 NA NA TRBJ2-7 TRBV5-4 TGTGCCAGCAGCTTGGATCAGGGGATAGCCTACGAGCAGTACTTC CASSLDQGIAYEQYF
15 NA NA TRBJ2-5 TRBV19 TGTGCCAGTAGTCCCCCCCGGGACTCCATCTGGGCCCAGTACTTC CASSPPRDSIWAQYF
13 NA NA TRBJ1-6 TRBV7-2 TGTGCCAGCAGCTTATTTTGGGAGTCACCCCTCCACTTT CASSLFWESPLHF
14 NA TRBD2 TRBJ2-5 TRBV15 TGTGCCACCCGACTAGCGGGGGGCGGGGAGACCCAGTACTTC CATRLAGGGETQYF
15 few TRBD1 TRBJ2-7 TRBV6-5 TGTGCCAGCAGTCTCGCGGCAGGGGGCAGCTACGAGCAGTACTTC CASSLAAGGSYEQYF
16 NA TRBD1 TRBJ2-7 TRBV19 TGTGCCAGTAGTACGAAGACCGGGACAGGGGATAACGAGCAGTACTTC CASSTKTGTGDNEQYF
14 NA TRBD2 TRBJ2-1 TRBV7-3 TGTGCCAGCAGCTCCCCGGGACTATTCCCCCAGCAGTTCTTC CASSSPGLFPQQFF
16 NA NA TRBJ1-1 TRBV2 TGTGCCAGCATGTTTAATTTGGCCTCATTGAACACTGAAGCTTTCTTT CASMFNLASLNTEAFF
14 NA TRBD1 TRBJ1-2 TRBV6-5 TGTGCCAGCAGTTACCTAACAGGGGGGGGTGGCTACACCTTC CASSYLTGGGGYTF
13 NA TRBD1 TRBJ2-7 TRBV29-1 TGCAGCGTTGAACCGGGACAGGGCCACGAGCAGTACTTC CSVEPGQGHEQYF
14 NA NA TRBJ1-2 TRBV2 TGTGCCAGCATCCGGGGAATCGGCCAATTTGGCTACACCTTC CASIRGIGQFGYTF
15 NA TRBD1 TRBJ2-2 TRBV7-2 TGTGCCAGCAGCACAAGGACAGGGCTCACCGGGGAGCTGTTTTTT CASSTRTGLTGELFF
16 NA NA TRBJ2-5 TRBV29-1 TGCAGCGTTGAAGATCCAGGGAAGCGTGACCAAGAGACCCAGTACTTC CSVEDPGKRDQETQYF
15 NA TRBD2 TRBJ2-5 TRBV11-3 TGTGCCAGCAGCTTAGGGGTAGCGGGGTCTGAGACCCAGTACTTC CASSLGVAGSETQYF
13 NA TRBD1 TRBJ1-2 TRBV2 TGTGCCAGCAGTGGACATCAAACAGGGGCTTACACCTTC CASSGHQTGAYTF
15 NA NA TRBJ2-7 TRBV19 TGTGCCAGTAGTATAGATGTGGTGGGAGGATACGAGCAGTACTTC CASSIDVVGGYEQYF
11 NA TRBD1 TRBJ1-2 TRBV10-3 TGTGCCATCGGACAGGGTGCTGGCTACACCTTC CAIGQGAGYTF
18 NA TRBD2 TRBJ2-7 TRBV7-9 TGTGCCAGCAGCTCGACCTGGACTAGCGGGGGGGGAGCGTACGAGCAGTACTTC CASSSTWTSGGGAYEQYF
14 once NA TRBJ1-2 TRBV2 TGTGCCAGCAGCATAGAAACAGGGTTGTGGGGCTACACCTTC CASSIETGLWGYTF
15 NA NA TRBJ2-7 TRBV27 TGTGCCAGCAGTTTATCTTTAGGGGTGGCCTACGAGCAGTACTTC CASSLSLGVAYEQYF
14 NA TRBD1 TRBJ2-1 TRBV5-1 TGCGCCAGCAGCCCCGACAGGGATTACAATGAGCAGTTCTTC CASSPDRDYNEQFF
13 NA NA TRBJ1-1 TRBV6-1 TGTGCCAGCAGTGAAATAGGTCCTAGTGAAGCTTTCTTT CASSEIGPSEAFF
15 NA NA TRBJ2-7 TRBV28 TGTGCCAGCAGCGCTAGTAGCGGAGTCCCGTACGAGCAGTACTTC CASSASSGVPYEQYF
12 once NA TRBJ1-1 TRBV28 TGTGCCAGCAGTGACTATTCCATTGAAGCTTTCTTT CASSDYSIEAFF
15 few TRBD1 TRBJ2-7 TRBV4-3 TGCGCCAGCAGCCAGGCGCCGGGACAGGGTTACGAGCAGTACTTC CASSQAPGQGYEQYF
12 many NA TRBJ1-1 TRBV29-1 TGCAGCGTGCGACTGTTGAACACTGAAGCTTTCTTT CSVRLLNTEAFF
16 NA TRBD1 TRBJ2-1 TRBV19 TGTGCCAGTAGCTCCCGTGGGACAGGGGGACTCAATGAGCAGTTCTTC CASSSRGTGGLNEQFF
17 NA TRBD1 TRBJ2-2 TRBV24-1 TGTGCCACCAGTGATACGTCCGGGACAGGGAGTTTCGGGGAGCTGTTTTTT CATSDTSGTGSFGELFF
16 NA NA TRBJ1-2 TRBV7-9 TGTGCCAGCAGCTTTAGCGGGGTGGGGACTAACTATGGCTACACCTTC CASSFSGVGTNYGYTF
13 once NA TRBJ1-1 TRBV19 TGTGCCAGTAGTTCAACAGGGAACACTGAAGCTTTCTTT CASSSTGNTEAFF
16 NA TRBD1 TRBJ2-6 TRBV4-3 TGCGCCAGCAGCCGGGGACAGGTGCTTGGGGCCAACGTCCTGACTTTC CASSRGQVLGANVLTF
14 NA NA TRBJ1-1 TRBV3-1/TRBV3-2 TGTGCCAGCAGTACATGGGGAGAAAACACTGAAGCTTTCTTT CASSTWGENTEAFF
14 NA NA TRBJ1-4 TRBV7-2 TGTGCCAGCAGCCCCAGGCAGGGTCATGAAAAACTGTTTTTT CASSPRQGHEKLFF
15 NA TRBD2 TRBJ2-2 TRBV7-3 TGTGCCAGCAGAGCTGGACTAGCGGGAACCGGGGAGCTGTTTTTT CASRAGLAGTGELFF
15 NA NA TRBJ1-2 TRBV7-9 TGTGCCAGCAGCTCACTCCGGACAGACAACTATGGCTACACCTTC CASSSLRTDNYGYTF
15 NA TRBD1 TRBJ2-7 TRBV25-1 TGTGCCAGCAGTCTACGGCGGACAGGGCGCTACGAGCAGTACTTC CASSLRRTGRYEQYF
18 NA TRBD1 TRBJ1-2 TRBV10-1 TGCGCCAGCATCAAAAGACAGGGGGCCAACATCTTTAACTATGGCTACACCTTC CASIKRQGANIFNYGYTF
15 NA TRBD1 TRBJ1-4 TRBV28 TGTGCCAGCAGTCCCGCCCAGGGGGTGGTTGAAAAACTGTTTTTT CASSPAQGVVEKLFF
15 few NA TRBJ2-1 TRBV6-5 TGTGCCAGCAGAAGCGTTCCGGGGGGCCGTCATGAGCAGTTCTTC CASRSVPGGRHEQFF
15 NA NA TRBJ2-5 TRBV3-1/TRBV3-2 TGTGCCAGCAGCCAAGTACGGGGGACGAGGGAGACCCAGTACTTC CASSQVRGTRETQYF